The 25 T cell receptor beta chains below come from one sample, sequenced in a study of blood T cell repertoires in COVID-19 (dated by TCRdb to the early 2020s). Receptors were amplified or captured by the immunoSEQ multiplex PCR assay. In TCRdb, the immuneACCESS table is reduced to in-frame sequences with V and J assigned. These tables do not hold every clone; where another copy was compared, an unresolved V gene accounts for under half, and the others remain unexplained. The sample yields about 140,000 clones; roughly 88% were counted once. Around 4.5% of the sample belongs to the ten largest clones. Sequencing used PBMCs or T cells enriched from blood (not recorded which). The receptor source for this set is a man between 45 and 60 years old who had recovered from COVID-19.

The chain couples TRBV19 to TRBJ2-6; D possibly corresponds to TRBD1 (6 bases). The V end was cut by 3 bases, the J end by 4 bases, with 10 bases between. This CDR3 has 15 amino acids. Germline V CDR1 and CDR2: LNHDA, SQIVND (reference sequence). CDR3 sequence reads: CASSMAGAGANVLTF. The DNA for the CDR3 is TGTGCCAGTAGTATGGCAGGGGCAGGGGCCAACGTCCTGACTTTC.

This clone has a single count. The chain combines TRBV18 with TRBJ1-3, with 8 positions matching TRBD1. V dropped 6 bases and J dropped 5; count of bases not matched to a gene: 9. Germline assignment: CDR1 KGHSH and CDR2 LQKENI. The CDR3 is 15 amino acids. Here the CDR3 reads CASSPDRGRRNTIYF. The CDR3 nucleotides are TGTGCCAGCTCGCCTGACAGGGGAAGGAGAAACACCATATATTTT.

This rearrangement joins TRBV5-3 to TRBJ1-4, with D maybe TRBD1 (6 bases). TRBV5-3 is flagged as an ORF with uncertain function. CDR3 length: 13 residues. V was clipped by 4 bases and J by 5 bases, with 9 bases between them. In DNA, the CDR3 is TGTGCCAGAAGCAGAGGACAGAATGAAAAACTGTTTTTT. Its translation is CARSRGQNEKLFF.

The rearrangement joins TRBV6-2 or TRBV6-3 to TRBJ1-1, with 8 bases that match TRBD1. Germline V gene lookup returns CDR1 MNHEY and CDR2 SVGEGT. The ends lost 6 bases at V and 1 base at J; junction bases unmatched: 7. The CDR3 totals 15 residues. CDR3: CASSPGGSSNTEAFF. CDR3 sequence (DNA): TGTGCCAGCAGCCCAGGGGGCTCGTCGAACACTGAAGCTTTCTTT.

The V call is TRBV9, the J call TRBJ1-2; 9 bases fit TRBD1. From germline, CDR1 is SGDLS and CDR2 YYNGEE. The CDR3 loop spans 15 amino acids. The V segment lost 4 bases and the J segment 7 bases; nucleotides outside the gene matches: 11. The CDR3 is CASSFRGTGLTGYTF. CDR3 coding DNA: TGTGCCAGCAGCTTTCGCGGGACAGGGTTGACTGGCTACACCTTC.

The genes are TRBV19 and TRBJ2-2, with D uncertain. Per the germline V gene, CDR1 is LNHDA and CDR2 is SQIVND (reference sequence). The CDR3 contains 14 residues. V lost 7 bases and J lost 0, with 9 bases in between. The CDR3 loop reads CASTTVANTGELFF. CDR3 coding DNA: TGTGCCAGTACTACAGTCGCGAACACCGGGGAGCTGTTTTTT.

V usage is TRBV7-9 and J usage is TRBJ2-3; TRBD1 is a possible D gene (5 bases). The V and J ends lost 2 bases and 1 base respectively, with 16 bases between them. This CDR3 contains 17 residues. Germline CDR1 is SEHNR and CDR2 is FQNEAQ (reference sequence). The CDR3: CASSLIVGRRGTDTQYF. The DNA for the CDR3 is TGTGCCAGCAGCTTAATAGTAGGTCGCAGGGGCACAGATACGCAGTATTTT. Combining the CDR3 with reference TRBV7-9 and TRBJ2-3 gives the whole variable domain DTGVSQNPRHKITKRGQNVTFRCDPISEHNRLYWYRQTLGQGPEFLTYFQNEAQLEKSRLLSDRFSAERPKGSFSTLEIQRTEQGDSAMYLCASSLIVGRRGTDTQYFGPGTRLTVL.

The genes are TRBV5-1 and TRBJ1-1, with D hard to call. Trimming left V 1 base short and J 4 bases short, with 17 bases between. The CDR3 consists of 16 residues. Germline V CDR1 and CDR2: SGHRS, YFSETQ. CDR3 coding DNA: TGCGCCAGCAGCTTGTCCGCTGGCCTTCGGGGCACTGAAGCTTTCTTT. Translation: CASSLSAGLRGTEAFF.

Only one count was recorded for this clone. The chain uses TRBV7-3 and TRBJ2-5; 8 positions agree with TRBD1. CDR3 length: 14 residues. CDR1 is SGHTA, CDR2 FQGTGA, per germline. The ends lost 5 bases at V and 1 base at J; junction bases unmatched: 3. CDR3 residues: CASSVTGAQETQYF. The CDR3 nucleotides read TGTGCCAGCAGCGTGACAGGGGCCCAAGAGACCCAGTACTTC. The full variable domain, completed using reference TRBV7-3 and TRBJ2-5, is GAGVSQTPSNKVTEKGKYVELRCDPISGHTALYWYRQSLGQGPEFLIYFQGTGAADDSGLPNDRFFAVRPEGSVSTLKIQRTERGDSAVYLCASSVTGAQETQYFGPGTRLLVL.

In DNA form, the CDR3 reads TGTGCCAGCAGCTTATTTGGGGGAAGACAGGGAAATCAGCCCCAGCATTTT. Amino acid sequence: CASSLFGGRQGNQPQHF. The rearrangement uses TRBV7-9 and TRBJ1-5, with 7 bases lining up with TRBD1. Germline V gene lookup returns CDR1 SEHNR and CDR2 FQNEAQ (reference sequence). CDR3 length equals 17 residues. The V and J ends lost 2 bases and 4 bases, in that order; junction bases with no gene match: 11.

V gene TRBV6-6 combines with J gene TRBJ1-6, with 9 bases aligning to TRBD1. The CDR3 runs to 15 residues. The germline CDR1 and CDR2 sequences are MNHNY and SVGAGI (reference sequence). J was trimmed by 5 bases and V by 1 base; bases with no gene match: 0. Here the CDR3 reads CASSYWDRDNSPLHF. CDR3 nucleotides: TGTGCCAGCAGTTACTGGGACAGGGATAATTCACCCCTCCACTTT.

This chain joins TRBV5-1 and TRBJ2-7; TRBD1 matches 10 bases. The junction had 8 bases not matched to a gene; V was cut back by 4 bases and J by 4 bases. From germline, CDR1 is SGHRS and CDR2 YFSETQ. The CDR3 contains 15 residues. CDR3 protein: CASSAGTGDGYEQYF. The CDR3 DNA reads as TGCGCCAGCAGCGCAGGGACAGGGGACGGGTACGAGCAGTACTTC.

The gene calls are TRBV10-3 and TRBJ1-4; D call uncertain. Per germline, CDR1 ENHRY and CDR2 SYGVKD. V lost 2 bases and J lost 12, with 10 bases in between. The CDR3 runs to 12 residues. The CDR3: CAISEILGELFF. CDR3 in DNA: TGTGCCATCAGTGAGATTCTCGGGGAACTGTTTTTT.

The table lists this clone with a count of one. This chain joins TRBV9 and TRBJ2-1, with TRBD2 matching over 7 bases. V lost 4 bases to trimming and J lost 9 bases; unmatched junction nucleotides: 13. The CDR3 spans 15 residues. Germline V CDR1 and CDR2: SGDLS, YYNGEE. The CDR3 DNA reads TGTGCCAGCAGCCCCGGAGGAAGCGGGAAGAGTGAGCAGTTCTTC. Translating it yields CASSPGGSGKSEQFF. Drawing the rest from reference TRBV9 and TRBJ2-1, the complete variable domain is DSGVTQTPKHLITATGQRVTLRCSPRSGDLSVYWYQQSLDQGLQFLIQYYNGEERAKGNILERFSAQQFPDLHSELNLSSLELGDSALYFCASSPGGSGKSEQFFGPGTRLTVL.

This chain joins TRBV5-5 and TRBJ2-3; 9 bases line up with TRBD2. The V gene's germline CDR1 is SGHKS and CDR2 YYEKEE (reference sequence). The CDR3 loop spans 16 amino acids. Trimming removed 4 bases from V and 3 bases from J; junction bases left unmatched: 9. The CDR3 reads CASSRSGGLGTDTQYF. The CDR3 DNA reads as TGTGCCAGCAGCAGGAGCGGGGGGTTGGGAACAGATACGCAGTATTTT.

J is TRBJ2-7 and V is TRBV5-6; 10 nucleotides match TRBD1. CDR3 length equals 14 residues. After removal of 4 bases from V and 4 bases from J, the junction contained 5 bases not matched to a gene. The V gene's germline CDR1 is SGHDT and CDR2 YYEEEE. The CDR3 nucleotides read TGTGCCAGCAGCATATGGGACAGGGGATACGAGCAGTACTTC. This codes for CASSIWDRGYEQYF.

The chain employs TRBV5-4 and TRBJ2-1; 7 bases line up with TRBD2. Germline CDR1 reads SGHNT; CDR2 reads YYREEE (reference sequence). The CDR3 length is 15 residues. With V trimmed by 3 bases and J by 4 bases, 7 bases remained unmatched. CDR3 sequence reads: CASSSPGLQYNEQFF. DNA for the CDR3: TGTGCCAGCAGCTCACCGGGACTACAATACAATGAGCAGTTCTTC.

This clone has just a few counts. This chain uses TRBV19 with TRBJ2-1; 9 positions match TRBD1. Trimming cost V 2 bases and J 8 bases; bases outside gene matches: 4. CDR1 is LNHDA and CDR2 is SQIVND in the germline V gene (reference sequence). The CDR3 covers 14 residues. CDR3 in amino acids: CASSIRDRADEQFF. CDR3 bases: TGTGCCAGTAGTATAAGGGACAGGGCGGATGAGCAGTTCTTC.

The V and J genes are TRBV27 and TRBJ2-3; TRBD2 matches 12 bases. Losses at the gene ends were 4 bases for V and 0 bases for J; bases not matched to a gene: 8. The germline gives CDR1 MNHEY, CDR2 SMNVEV (reference sequence). CDR3 length: 18 residues. This CDR3 is CASSSTSGRYSSTDTQYF. CDR3 coding DNA: TGTGCCAGCAGTTCCACTAGCGGGAGGTACAGTAGCACAGATACGCAGTATTTT.

This chain joins TRBV9 and TRBJ1-5; D unresolved. The CDR3 is made up of 15 amino acids. Germline V lookup: CDR1 SGDLS, CDR2 YYNGEE. Trimming cost V 0 bases and J 1 base, with 8 bases left between them. CDR3 in DNA: TGTGCCAGCAGCGTAGGGGCCTTCAGCAATCAGCCCCAGCATTTT. This sequence encodes CASSVGAFSNQPQHF.

The V call is TRBV11-2, the J call TRBJ2-3; 9 bases agree with TRBD2. The germline V gene encodes CDR1 SGHAT and CDR2 FQNNGV. Trimming at V came to 8 bases and at J to 4 bases, leaving 13 bases not matched to a gene. This CDR3 contains 16 residues. The CDR3 coding sequence is TGTGCCAGCCGTTCCGGGGGCGGGGGGGCGTCAGATACGCAGTATTTT. This translates into CASRSGGGGASDTQYF.

This clone was counted a single time. V is TRBV28 and J is TRBJ2-3; TRBD2 matches 9 bases. V trimming: 3 bases; J trimming: 3 bases; junction bases outside the gene matches: 22. Germline-derived CDR1 and CDR2 are MDHEN and SYDVKM. The CDR3 has 21 residues. The CDR3 DNA is TGTGCCAGCAGTTTTATGGATGGGGGGTGGGGTAGCGGGAGAGGAACAGATACGCAGTATTTT. This translates into CASSFMDGGWGSGRGTDTQYF.

The J gene is TRBJ1-1, the V gene TRBV2; D remains unclear. The CDR3 has 11 amino acids. Germline assignment: CDR1 SNHLY and CDR2 FYNNEI. V was trimmed by 11 bases and J by 0 bases, leaving 7 bases between them. This CDR3 is CASGMNTEAFF. In nucleotides, the CDR3 is TGTGCCTCAGGAATGAACACTGAAGCTTTCTTT.

The chain has TRBV11-3 and TRBJ2-2; 7 bases fit TRBD2. Trimming cost V 3 bases and J 3 bases; bases outside gene matches: 1. This CDR3 is built from 14 residues. In germline, CDR1 is SGHNT, CDR2 YENEEA. CDR3 amino acids: CASSFGGDTGELFF. DNA of the CDR3: TGTGCCAGCAGCTTTGGGGGGGACACCGGGGAGCTGTTTTTT.

The chain joins TRBV7-9 to TRBJ1-1; D is undetermined. CDR3 length equals 14 residues. CDR1 and CDR2 (germline): SEHNR, FQNEAQ (reference sequence). Trimming removed 7 bases from V and 1 base from J, with 13 bases in between. CDR3 sequence reads: CASTRTGRNTEAFF. The CDR3, as DNA: TGTGCCAGCACCCGGACGGGAAGGAACACTGAAGCTTTCTTT.